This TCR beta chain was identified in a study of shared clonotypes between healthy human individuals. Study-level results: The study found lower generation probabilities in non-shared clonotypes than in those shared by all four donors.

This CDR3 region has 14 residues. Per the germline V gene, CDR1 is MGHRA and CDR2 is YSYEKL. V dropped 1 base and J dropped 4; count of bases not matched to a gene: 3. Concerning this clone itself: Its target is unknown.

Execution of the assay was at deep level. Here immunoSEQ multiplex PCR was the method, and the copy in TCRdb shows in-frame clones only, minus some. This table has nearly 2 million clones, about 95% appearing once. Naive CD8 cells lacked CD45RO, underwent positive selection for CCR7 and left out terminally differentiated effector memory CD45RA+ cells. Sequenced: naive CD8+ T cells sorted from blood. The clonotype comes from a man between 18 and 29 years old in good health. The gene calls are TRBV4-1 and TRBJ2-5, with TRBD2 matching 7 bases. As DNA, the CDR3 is TGCGCCAGCAGCCAAGGACGCGGGAGAGAGACCCAGTACTTC. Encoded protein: CASSQGRGRETQYF.